The rows below give T cell receptor beta chains drawn from one sample of a study of blood T cell repertoires in COVID-19. The assay was immunoSEQ multiplex PCR, and TCRdb's table has in-frame clones only and misses some. The data hold under 350,000 clones, with about nine tenths observed a single time. Sample: peripheral blood. Every receptor here comes from a woman aged 30 to 39 with COVID-19, enrolled during active disease. Each CDR3 is given with its conserved first and last residue. A D gene is named only where the DNA matches it firmly. Size is stated for part of the rows, as once, few or many counts, or as a class when the clone is expanded.

V,D,J,size,DNA,CDR3
TRBV9,.,TRBJ2-6,.,TGTGCCAGCAGCGTAGGGGGCGCATCGAGGGCCAACGTCCTGACTTTC,CASSVGGASRANVLTF
TRBV11-2,.,TRBJ1-2,.,TGTGCCAGCAGCTTTCGTGCGGGGGAACGAGGCTACACCTTC,CASSFRAGERGYTF
TRBV4-2,.,TRBJ2-6,.,TGTGCCAGCAGCCTTACTACAGGGACCGGGGCCAACGTCCTGACTTTC,CASSLTTGTGANVLTF
TRBV27,.,TRBJ1-4,.,TGTGCCAGCAGTTTTCGGGGTGAGAGGAATGAAAAACTGTTTTTT,CASSFRGERNEKLFF
TRBV30,.,TRBJ1-1,few,TGTGCCTGGAGTTATCGGGAGAACACTGAAGCTTTCTTT,CAWSYRENTEAFF
TRBV11-2,TRBD1,TRBJ1-6,.,TGTGCCAGCAGGAACGCAGGGGGCCGGGCACCCCTCCACTTT,CASRNAGGRAPLHF
TRBV6-2/TRBV6-3,.,TRBJ1-2,.,TGTGCCAGCAGTTATTTGATCCGGGGAGTTGGCTACACCTTC,CASSYLIRGVGYTF
TRBV9,TRBD2,TRBJ2-5,.,TGTGCCAGCAGCGTAGAGCGGGGGGGCCTGGAGACCCAGTACTTC,CASSVERGGLETQYF
TRBV6-4,TRBD2,TRBJ2-1,.,TGTGCCAGCAGCACTAGCGGGGTCAATGAGCAGTTCTTC,CASSTSGVNEQFF
TRBV5-1,.,TRBJ2-3,.,TGCGCCAGCAGCTTGATGTTGGGGACAAGCACAGATACGCAGTATTTT,CASSLMLGTSTDTQYF
TRBV27,TRBD1,TRBJ2-3,.,TGTGCCAGCAGTTTTACCCCGGGACAGGGCCTGAGCACAGATACGCAGTATTTT,CASSFTPGQGLSTDTQYF
TRBV4-2,.,TRBJ1-2,.,TGTGCCAGCAGCCAAGATAATGGGCGGGGGAGTGATGGCTACACCTTC,CASSQDNGRGSDGYTF
TRBV2,.,TRBJ1-2,.,TGTGCCAGCAGTGATTCCCCCAGGGGCTCTGGCTACACCTTC,CASSDSPRGSGYTF
TRBV28,TRBD1,TRBJ1-2,.,TGTGCCAGCAGTCCGGACAGGGTGGGCGGCTACACCTTC,CASSPDRVGGYTF
TRBV30,.,TRBJ2-5,.,TGTGCCTGGAGTGTAGGCGGATCTCAAGAGACCCAGTACTTC,CAWSVGGSQETQYF
TRBV7-9,TRBD1,TRBJ2-5,.,TGTGCCAGCAGCACCCGCCGACAGGGCTCGTACCAAGAGACCCAGTACTTC,CASSTRRQGSYQETQYF
TRBV5-1,TRBD1,TRBJ2-2,few,TGCGCCAGCAGCTTGGGGGACAGGGGTACCCCCGGGGAGCTGTTTTTT,CASSLGDRGTPGELFF
TRBV6-9,TRBD1,TRBJ1-1,.,TGTGCCAGCAGTTACGGACAGGGTGGGAACACTGAAGCTTTCTTT,CASSYGQGGNTEAFF
TRBV6-1,TRBD1,TRBJ1-6,.,TGTGCCAGCAGTGAAGGGACAGGGGATAATTCACCCCTCCACTTT,CASSEGTGDNSPLHF
TRBV6-2/TRBV6-3,TRBD2,TRBJ2-3,.,TGTGCCAGCAGTTACCTGTCTAGCGGGACCCAGACGCAGTATTTT,CASSYLSSGTQTQYF
TRBV28,.,TRBJ1-2,.,TGTGCCAGCAGGGCTACGACAGTCTATGGCTACACCTTC,CASRATTVYGYTF
TRBV7-9,TRBD1,TRBJ1-6,.,TGTGCCAGCAGCTTACAGGGGGCGGGTTCACCCCTCCACTTT,CASSLQGAGSPLHF